These 27 T cell receptor beta chains were sequenced from one sample in a study of long-term antiretroviral therapy in people with HIV. Survey level was the resolution at which the v3.0 immunoSEQ assay ran. Only in-frame clones appear in the TCRdb table, and some are missing; sequencing was by immunoSEQ multiplex PCR. Of more than 25,000 clones in the sample, roughly 97% are singletons; the top ten hold under 2.5%. The sample here was unsorted PBMCs, taken 7.6 years after starting antiretroviral therapy. The source of these receptors is a young man with HIV.

The chain recombines TRBV19 with TRBJ1-2; D is unclear. The germline V gene has CDR1 LNHDA and CDR2 SQIVND (reference sequence). V shed 0 bases and J shed 4 bases, with 0 bases lying between them. The CDR3 is 11 residues long. The CDR3 sequence: CASSIDYGYTF. The CDR3 DNA reads TGTGCCAGTAGTATAGACTATGGCTACACCTTC.

The CDR3 DNA reads TGTGCCACCCGGGACGGTCCATTCCAACATGAGCAGTTCTTC. It encodes CATRDGPFQHEQFF. The J gene is TRBJ2-1, the V gene TRBV6-1; D possibly uses TRBD1 or TRBD2 (5 bases each). V was cut by 10 bases and J by 8 bases, with 21 bases left in between. The CDR3 totals 14 residues. Germline loops: CDR1 MNHNS, CDR2 SASEGT.

This chain links TRBV6-1 with TRBJ2-1; TRBD2 matches at 7 bases. The CDR3 loop spans 14 amino acids. J gave up 8 bases and V 0 bases, and 4 bases lay outside the gene matches. Germline V gene sequence: CDR1 MNHNS, CDR2 SASEGT. The CDR3 region has the DNA TGTGCCAGCAGTGAAGCGCTTGGGGGGGATGAGCAGTTCTTC. Its translation is CASSEALGGDEQFF.

This clone appeared once. This chain uses TRBV27 with TRBJ1-5, with D unresolved. The V end was cut by 5 bases, the J end by 4 bases, with 9 bases between. Germline CDR1 reads MNHEY; CDR2 reads SMNVEV (reference sequence). The CDR3 is made up of 13 amino acids. CDR3 coding DNA: TGTGCCAGCAGTGTGACGGGGAATCAGCCCCAGCATTTT. This translates into CASSVTGNQPQHF.

The V and J genes are TRBV10-3 and TRBJ2-7; tentatively, D is TRBD2 (5 bases). CDR1 is ENHRY, CDR2 SYGVKD, per germline. V lost 2 bases, J lost 4 bases, and 18 bases lay in between. The CDR3 covers 16 residues. CDR3 amino acids: CAISEVLEVGWYEQYF. The CDR3 DNA sequence: TGTGCCATCAGTGAGGTACTAGAGGTTGGTTGGTACGAGCAGTACTTC.

This clone has only one observation. V is TRBV10-3 and J is TRBJ2-3; 11 bases map to TRBD2. The CDR3 length is 14 residues. Germline V gene sequence: CDR1 ENHRY, CDR2 SYGVKD. The trim removed 4 bases at V and 6 bases at J, leaving 3 bases unmatched. The CDR3 is CAISGTSGWDTQYF. For the CDR3, the DNA is TGTGCCATCAGTGGGACTAGCGGGTGGGATACGCAGTATTTT.

The rearrangement joins TRBV18 to TRBJ2-7, with 7 bases matching TRBD1. CDR1 is KGHSH and CDR2 is LQKENI in the germline V gene. This CDR3 is 16 amino acids long. V trimming: 6 bases; J trimming: 4 bases; junction bases outside the gene matches: 15. In DNA, the CDR3 is TGTGCCAGCTCGACGATACCGGGACAGTCTGCGTACGAGCAGTACTTC. Protein product: CASSTIPGQSAYEQYF.

The gene calls are TRBV19 and TRBJ1-2; tentative D call: TRBD1 (5 bases). The CDR3 runs to 14 residues. CDR1 LNHDA and CDR2 SQIVND come from the germline V gene (reference sequence). V lost 5 bases, J lost 8 bases, and 18 bases lay in between. The CDR3 here is CASSPPAGVRGYTF. The CDR3 DNA reads as TGTGCCAGTAGTCCCCCGGCGGGGGTCCGGGGCTACACCTTC.

The gene calls are TRBV9 and TRBJ1-1, with TRBD1 as a possible D gene (6 bases). The CDR3 is 13 amino acids. CDR1 is SGDLS and CDR2 is YYNGEE in the germline V gene. The ends were cut back, 6 bases at V and 2 bases at J, with 11 bases in the middle. The CDR3 DNA sequence: TGTGCCAGCACCTCAGGGACAAACACTGAAGCTTTCTTT. Amino acid sequence: CASTSGTNTEAFF.

The rearrangement joins TRBV19 to TRBJ2-2; 7 bases line up with TRBD2. V was pared by 3 bases and J by 10 bases, with 5 bases of the junction left unmatched. The germline gives CDR1 LNHDA, CDR2 SQIVND (reference sequence). The CDR3 is 13 residues long. CDR3 protein: CASSISRGLELFF. CDR3 sequence (DNA): TGTGCCAGTAGTATTTCGCGGGGGTTGGAGCTGTTTTTT.

This clone was counted once. The V call is TRBV19, the J call TRBJ1-2; D call uncertain. V was shortened by 6 bases and J by 1 base, with 9 bases between the two germline ends. CDR1 and CDR2 from the germline V gene are LNHDA and SQIVND (reference sequence). The CDR3 contains 13 residues. Here the CDR3 reads CASSQTVNYGYTF. The CDR3 nucleotides read TGTGCCAGTAGCCAGACTGTTAACTATGGCTACACCTTC.

This rearrangement joins TRBV5-1 to TRBJ2-7; 9 bases align to TRBD1. From germline, CDR1 is SGHRS and CDR2 YFSETQ. The CDR3 is 14 residues long. V trimming: 7 bases; J trimming: 5 bases; junction bases outside the gene matches: 10. Written as DNA, the CDR3 is TGCGCCAGCCGTTTGACAGGGGGAATCGACGAGCAGTACTTC. Translated: CASRLTGGIDEQYF.

The gene calls are TRBV6-5 and TRBJ2-7; possibly TRBD1 or TRBD2 for D (5 bases each). Germline CDR1 reads MNHEY; CDR2 reads SVGAGI. CDR3 length equals 15 residues. V was cut by 2 bases and J by 0 bases, with 11 bases left in between. The CDR3 DNA reads TGTGCCAGCAGTTACGGGGGTTTCGGCTCCTACGAGCAGTACTTC. Its translation: CASSYGGFGSYEQYF.

V usage is TRBV2 and J usage is TRBJ2-3; 7 nucleotides agree with TRBD2. From germline, CDR1 is SNHLY and CDR2 FYNNEI. The CDR3 extends over 14 amino acids. The trim removed 10 bases at V and 2 bases at J, leaving 9 bases unmatched. CDR3 coding DNA: TGTGCCACCTTAAAGCGGGGATTCACAGATACGCAGTATTTT. Protein sequence: CATLKRGFTDTQYF. The full variable domain, completed using reference TRBV2 and TRBJ2-3, is EPEVTQTPSHQVTQMGQEVILRCVPISNHLYFYWYRQILGQKVEFLVSFYNNEISEKSEIFDDQFSVERPDGSNFTLKIRSTKLEDSAMYFCATLKRGFTDTQYFGPGTRLTVL.

This chain connects TRBV7-6 to TRBJ1-1; D not certain. The V gene's germline CDR1 is SGHVS and CDR2 FNYEAQ. The CDR3 totals 13 residues. The ends were cut back, 6 bases at V and 0 bases at J, with 8 bases in the middle. The CDR3 DNA sequence: TGTGCCAGCAGTCAAGATCTGAACACTGAAGCTTTCTTT. This translates into CASSQDLNTEAFF. Full variable domain (remainder filled in from reference TRBV7-6 and TRBJ1-1): GAGVSQSPRYKVTKRGQDVALRCDPISGHVSLYWYRQALGQGPEFLTYFNYEAQQDKSGLPNDRFSAERPEGSISTLTIQRTEQRDSAMYRCASSQDLNTEAFFGQGTRLTVV.

The gene calls are TRBV5-1 and TRBJ2-1; possible D gene TRBD1, 6 bases. The germline V gene has CDR1 SGHRS and CDR2 YFSETQ. The V and J ends lost 6 bases and 7 bases respectively, with 20 bases between them. The CDR3 runs 15 residues. CDR3 sequence reads: CASKFSQGPANEQFF. CDR3 in DNA: TGCGCCAGCAAATTCTCTCAGGGGCCGGCGAATGAGCAGTTCTTC.

This clone was detected once. V and J are TRBV7-6 and TRBJ2-7; tentatively, D is TRBD2 (5 bases). CDR1 is SGHVS and CDR2 is FNYEAQ in the germline V gene. The length of the CDR3 is 13 residues. V dropped 5 bases and J dropped 2 bases, with 10 bases sitting between them. CDR3 sequence: CASSRGPAYEQYF. The CDR3 coding sequence is TGTGCCAGCAGCCGAGGGCCGGCCTACGAGCAGTACTTC.

The chain is built from TRBV7-8 and TRBJ2-2; 12 bases are shared with TRBD2. V lost 2 bases and J lost 4; bases outside the gene matches: 8. This CDR3 comprises 18 residues. Germline V lookup: CDR1 SGHVS, CDR2 FQNEAQ. The chain's CDR3 is CASSLPPTSGRSTGELFF. CDR3 in DNA: TGTGCCAGCAGCTTACCCCCGACTAGCGGGAGATCCACCGGGGAGCTGTTTTTT.

The gene calls are TRBV27 and TRBJ1-1, with D possibly matching TRBD1 (5 bases). V was clipped by 8 bases and J by 2 bases, with 9 bases between them. This CDR3 has 12 residues. Germline CDR1 MNHEY, CDR2 SMNVEV (reference sequence). The CDR3 loop is CASGTKNTEAFF. The CDR3 nucleotides are TGTGCCAGCGGGACCAAAAACACTGAAGCTTTCTTT.

This chain links TRBV6-6 with TRBJ2-5; 7 bases are a match to TRBD1. Trimming removed 6 bases from V and 3 bases from J; junction bases left unmatched: 4. Germline CDR1 MNHNY, CDR2 SVGAGI (reference sequence). CDR3 size: 13 residues. CDR3 nucleotide sequence: TGTGCCAGCAGCCCAGACAGGGAAGAGACCCAGTACTTC. Protein sequence: CASSPDREETQYF.

V gene TRBV9 combines with J gene TRBJ1-3; D is undetermined. With 0 bases removed from V and 0 bases from J, the gap between germline ends came to 13 bases. From germline, CDR1 is SGDLS and CDR2 YYNGEE. The CDR3 length is 17 residues. The CDR3 DNA is TGTGCCAGCAGCGTAGCTCCGGGGATCCACTCTGGAAACACCATATATTTT. It is translated as CASSVAPGIHSGNTIYF.

The chain couples TRBV6-1 to TRBJ2-7, with 8 positions matching TRBD2. Germline loops: CDR1 MNHNS, CDR2 SASEGT. Trimming cost V 10 bases and J 2 bases; bases outside gene matches: 7. This CDR3 has 13 residues. The CDR3 loop reads CATGREATYEQYF. The CDR3 bases are TGTGCCACCGGGCGGGAGGCGACCTACGAGCAGTACTTC.

The rearrangement uses TRBV7-3 and TRBJ1-1; TRBD1 is a possible D gene (5 bases). The CDR3 loop spans 14 amino acids. The germline gives CDR1 SGHTA, CDR2 FQGTGA. Trimming removed 5 bases from V and 5 bases from J, with 15 bases in between. Here the CDR3 reads CASSPIAGSTEAFF. DNA for the CDR3: TGTGCCAGCAGCCCCATCGCAGGGTCAACTGAAGCTTTCTTT.

This chain connects TRBV5-4 to TRBJ2-3; D gene unclear. This CDR3 has 16 residues. The V and J ends lost 4 bases and 2 bases respectively, with 17 bases between them. CDR1 and CDR2 from the germline V gene are SGHNT and YYREEE (reference sequence). The CDR3 loop reads CASSPRRGGDTDTQYF. Here the CDR3 DNA reads TGTGCCAGCAGCCCGCGGAGAGGTGGGGACACAGATACGCAGTATTTT.

The V call is TRBV27, the J call TRBJ2-1, with 13 bases that match TRBD2. V trimming: 4 bases; J trimming: 4 bases; junction bases outside the gene matches: 10. Germline loops: CDR1 MNHEY, CDR2 SMNVEV (reference sequence). CDR3 length: 18 residues. The CDR3 protein is CASSSTSGRGGNYNEQFF. CDR3 DNA: TGTGCCAGCAGTTCCACTAGCGGGAGGGGGGGAAATTACAATGAGCAGTTCTTC.

V usage is TRBV7-6 and J usage is TRBJ1-1; possible D gene TRBD1, 6 bases. The CDR3 is made up of 14 amino acids. Germline V gives CDR1 SGHVS, CDR2 FNYEAQ. V was cut by 7 bases and J by 5 bases, with 17 bases left in between. This chain's CDR3 is CASMTQGGETEAFF. CDR3 sequence (DNA): TGTGCCAGCATGACACAGGGAGGAGAAACTGAAGCTTTCTTT.

This rearrangement joins TRBV4-2 to TRBJ1-1; D not resolved. Per the germline V gene, CDR1 is LGHNA and CDR2 is YNFKEQ. Trimming removed 1 base from V and 8 bases from J, with 11 bases in between. The CDR3 has 13 residues. CDR3 sequence (DNA): TGTGCCAGCAGCCAAGTGAGTCTGCCCGAAGCTTTCTTT. Amino acids: CASSQVSLPEAFF.